These 23 T cell receptor beta chains share one sample of origin, sequenced in a study of identical twins. Via MiXCR, TCRdb re-called the 5' RACE reads, giving one row per CDR3 protein. Among around 490,000 distinct CDR3 sequences listed, 12% to 15% were seen once. These data were likewise used in another study, on yellow fever vaccine responses in identical twins.

Sequencing was done on a sample of CD4+ T cells sorted from blood. The receptors stem from a woman younger than 35 in good health.

In its sample, this clonotype was seen a few times. CDR3 protein: CSAKPLWGLSGANVLTF. In DNA, the CDR3 is TGCAGTGCTAAACCCCTTTGGGGCCTCTCTGGGGCCAACGTCCTGACTTTC. The rearrangement joins TRBV20-1 to TRBJ2-6; D is possibly TRBD1 (5 bases). Trimming stripped 4 bases from V and 0 bases from J, with 16 bases between. Germline-derived CDR1 and CDR2 are DFQATT and SNEGSKA (reference sequence). The CDR3 runs to 17 residues.

V usage is TRBV20-1 and J usage is TRBJ2-2, with 8 bases fitting TRBD2. The CDR3 contains 14 residues. CDR1 and CDR2 from the germline V gene are DFQATT and SNEGSKA (reference sequence). Trimming removed 5 bases from V and 4 bases from J; junction bases left unmatched: 6. The CDR3 nucleotides are TGCAGTGCTGTTAAGCGGGAGAGCACCGGGGAGCTGTTTTTT. Translated: CSAVKRESTGELFF.

The chain uses TRBV6-5 and TRBJ2-5; 7 bases map to TRBD1. V lost 0 bases, J lost 5 bases, and 6 bases stayed unmatched. This CDR3 contains 15 residues. The germline CDR1 and CDR2 sequences are MNHEY and SVGAGI. This CDR3 reads CASSYSKGAAETQYF. CDR3 bases: TGTGCCAGCAGTTACTCGAAGGGGGCGGCGGAGACCCAGTACTTC.

V usage is TRBV25-1 and J usage is TRBJ2-5, with a tentative D call TRBD1 (5 bases). The CDR3 contains 15 residues. Germline V gene sequence: CDR1 MGHDK, CDR2 SYGVNS. Trimming cost V 4 bases and J 2 bases, with 14 bases left between them. The CDR3 coding sequence is TGTGCCAGCAGTGTCCTTGGGGCCCCGCAAGAGACCCAGTACTTC. Its translation is CASSVLGAPQETQYF.

This clonotype was found many times. The chain combines TRBV18 with TRBJ1-2; no clear D. V gave up 2 bases and J gave up 3 bases, with 7 bases separating them. Germline CDR1 and CDR2: KGHSH and LQKENI. This CDR3 spans 13 amino acids. CDR3 in amino acids: CASSPLADYGYTF. Written as DNA, the CDR3 is TGTGCCAGCTCACCATTGGCTGACTATGGCTACACCTTC.

In this sample, this clonotype turned up a few times. V and J are TRBV15 and TRBJ1-1, with 8 bases aligning to TRBD1. Germline V gene data show CDR1 as LNHNV and CDR2 as YYDKDF (reference sequence). Trimming cost V 2 bases and J 1 base; bases outside gene matches: 3. This CDR3 comprises 15 residues. CDR3 nucleotide sequence: TGTGCCACCAGCAGATCGGACAGGGCGAACACTGAAGCTTTCTTT. Encoded protein: CATSRSDRANTEAFF.

This clonotype was seen a few times. The CDR3 region has the DNA TGTGCCAGCAGTTTCAGGGGGTGGGAGCTGTTTTTT. It specifies CASSFRGWELFF. This rearrangement joins TRBV27 to TRBJ2-2; 7 bases agree with TRBD1. Germline CDR1 is MNHEY and CDR2 is SMNVEV (reference sequence). The CDR3 runs to 12 residues. V was pared by 3 bases and J by 9 bases, with 1 base of the junction left unmatched.

This clonotype was counted only a few times. The genes are TRBV20-1 and TRBJ2-3, with D uncertain. Germline assignment: CDR1 DFQATT and CDR2 SNEGSKA (reference sequence). Trimming stripped 2 bases from V and 0 bases from J, with 9 bases between. The CDR3 spans 14 residues. CDR3: CSARWVTSTDTQYF. CDR3 in DNA: TGCAGTGCTAGATGGGTCACCAGCACAGATACGCAGTATTTT.

This rearrangement joins TRBV5-6 to TRBJ2-1; tentatively, D is TRBD1 (6 bases). Germline CDR1 reads SGHDT; CDR2 reads YYEEEE. This CDR3 has 16 amino acids. With 0 bases removed from V and 0 bases from J, the gap between germline ends came to 10 bases. The CDR3 here is CASSLGGRSSYNEQFF. The DNA for the CDR3 is TGTGCCAGCAGCTTGGGGGGGCGTAGCTCCTACAATGAGCAGTTCTTC.

This clonotype appeared a few times. The J gene is TRBJ2-3, the V gene TRBV12-3 or TRBV12-4, with D perhaps TRBD1 (5 bases). V lost 3 bases and J 3 bases, leaving 13 bases between the germline ends. CDR3 length: 15 amino acids. The CDR3, as DNA: TGTGCCAGCAGTTTCGACAGACAGAGGACAGATACGCAGTATTTT. Residues: CASSFDRQRTDTQYF.

This clonotype was observed a handful of times. DNA for the CDR3: TGTGCCAGCAGTGAATGGGCAAAAGCCTACGAGCAGTACGTC. Residues: CASSEWAKAYEQYV. J is TRBJ2-7 and V is TRBV2; D ambiguous. In germline, CDR1 is SNHLY, CDR2 FYNNEI. V was shortened by 2 bases and J by 2 bases, with 10 bases between the two germline ends. The CDR3 spans 14 residues.

This chain uses TRBV7-9 with TRBJ2-1; D not resolved. Trimming shortened V by 6 bases and J by 15 bases, and 18 bases separated the two germline ends. Germline V lookup: CDR1 SEHNR, CDR2 FQNEAQ (reference sequence). The CDR3 is made up of 12 amino acids. Here the CDR3 DNA reads TGTGCCAGCAGACTACGTGGAGAAAGGTCGTTCTTC. The encoded protein is CASRLRGERSFF.

This CDR3 is CAISPPMGGPNTGELFF. The CDR3 coding sequence is TGTGCCATCAGCCCCCCGATGGGGGGACCGAACACCGGGGAGCTGTTTTTT. The chain is built from TRBV10-3 and TRBJ2-2; tentative D call: TRBD2 (6 bases). Trimming cost V 6 bases and J 0 bases, with 17 bases left between them. In germline, CDR1 is ENHRY, CDR2 SYGVKD. The CDR3 is 17 residues long.

This chain connects TRBV4-1 to TRBJ2-3; D not certain. The CDR3 covers 15 residues. CDR1 MGHRA and CDR2 YSYEKL come from the germline V gene. V was clipped by 1 base and J by 4 bases, with 12 bases between them. In DNA form, the CDR3 reads TGCGCCAGCAGCCAAGTCCCCCTAGGAGCAGATACGCAGTATTTT. It specifies CASSQVPLGADTQYF.

This clonotype was found a few times. The chain has TRBV4-1 and TRBJ2-1; the match to TRBD2 covers 11 bases. V gave up 0 bases and J gave up 15 bases; unmatched junction bases: 4. From germline, CDR1 is MGHRA and CDR2 YSYEKL. The CDR3 loop spans 13 amino acids. CDR3 in DNA: TGCGCCAGCAGCCAAGACCTAGCGGGAGGCGTGTTCTTC. This translates into CASSQDLAGGVFF.

In this sample, this clonotype turned up a few times. The V and J genes are TRBV12-3 or TRBV12-4 and TRBJ1-1; 7 bases map to TRBD1. This CDR3 contains 14 residues. V was pared by 5 bases and J by 3 bases, with 6 bases of the junction left unmatched. The CDR3 protein is CASSATGVDTEAFF. CDR3 DNA: TGTGCCAGCAGTGCTACAGGGGTGGACACTGAAGCTTTCTTT.

The genes are TRBV25-1 and TRBJ1-2, with 9 bases aligning to TRBD1. The V segment lost 9 bases and the J segment 8 bases; nucleotides outside the gene matches: 7. CDR3 length equals 12 residues. Germline CDR1 and CDR2: MGHDK and SYGVNS. DNA for the CDR3: TGTGCCAGTACATCCGACAGGGGGGGCTACACCTTC. Protein sequence: CASTSDRGGYTF.

This clonotype was detected a few times. The chain has TRBV28 and TRBJ2-1, with TRBD2 matching over 12 bases. The J segment lost 0 bases and the V segment lost 6 bases, leaving 9 bases of the junction unmatched. The CDR3 is made up of 18 amino acids. CDR1 is MDHEN, CDR2 SYDVKM, per germline. The CDR3 loop is CASRTGLAGPSSYNEQFF. The DNA of the CDR3 is TGTGCCAGCAGGACAGGACTAGCGGGGCCAAGCTCCTACAATGAGCAGTTCTTC.

This rearrangement joins TRBV6-2 or TRBV6-3 to TRBJ2-3; TRBD2 matches at 7 bases. Looked up from germline, CDR1 is MNHEY and CDR2 is SVGEGT. Trimming cost V 7 bases and J 4 bases; bases outside gene matches: 14. The length of the CDR3 is 16 residues. The DNA for the CDR3 is TGTGCCAGCAACCAGCCCATGGGAGGGAGCGCAGATACGCAGTATTTT. It is translated as CASNQPMGGSADTQYF.

This clonotype appeared a few times. The chain has TRBV9 and TRBJ1-1; 9 bases map to TRBD1. V dropped 1 base and J dropped 4; count of bases not matched to a gene: 5. Germline assignment: CDR1 SGDLS and CDR2 YYNGEE. The CDR3 covers 15 residues. The CDR3 here is CASSVQGQGITEAFF. The CDR3 DNA reads TGTGCCAGCAGCGTACAAGGACAGGGGATCACTGAAGCTTTCTTT.

The chain is built from TRBV24-1 and TRBJ2-1; D is unresolved. The germline V gene encodes CDR1 KGHDR and CDR2 SFDVKD. Between the trimmed V and J ends, which lost 1 base and 7 bases, there was a span of 16 bases. The CDR3 totals 16 residues. The CDR3 loop reads CATSDLVTTRSNEQFF. CDR3 DNA sequence: TGTGCCACCAGTGATTTAGTTACTACTCGGTCTAATGAGCAGTTCTTC.

This clonotype was counted a few times. The chain combines TRBV6-5 with TRBJ2-5; TRBD1 matches 8 bases. CDR3 length: 15 amino acids. The V gene end was trimmed by 0 bases and the J gene end by 7 bases; junction bases not matched to a gene: 7. The germline gives CDR1 MNHEY, CDR2 SVGAGI. This CDR3 is CASSYSPGGDGTQYF. The CDR3 DNA reads TGTGCCAGCAGTTACTCTCCAGGGGGCGATGGGACCCAGTACTTC.

This rearrangement joins TRBV20-1 to TRBJ1-1, with 10 positions matching TRBD1. The V segment lost 6 bases and the J segment 6 bases; nucleotides outside the gene matches: 7. Germline lookup yields CDR1 DFQATT and CDR2 SNEGSKA (reference sequence). CDR3 length: 13 amino acids. In DNA form, the CDR3 reads TGCAGTGCGGAGGACAGGGGGGTCTCTGAAGCTTTCTTT. It yields the protein CSAEDRGVSEAFF.